These 3 T cell receptor beta chains were sequenced from one sample in a study of CD8 T cells in Susac syndrome. Reverse transcription of roughly 0.5 to 1 ug RNA was carried out with random hexamers. MiXCR, applied by TCRdb to the immunoSEQ multiplex PCR reads, yields one record per CDR3 protein. Found here are 45,000 to 60,000 distinct CDR3 sequences, 90% to 95% of them singletons; the top ten hold about 0.51%. Sample: CD8+ T cells from PBMCs. The source is a human donor with multiple sclerosis.

The genes are TRBV19 and TRBJ2-2; no reliable D call. The CDR3 contains 14 residues. CDR1 LNHDA and CDR2 SQIVND come from the germline V gene (reference sequence). V lost 1 base and J lost 3, with 6 bases in between. Here the CDR3 reads CASSIVGYTGELFF. As DNA, the CDR3 is TGTGCCAGTAGTATAGTCGGATACACCGGGGAGCTGTTTTTT.

The genes are TRBV4-3 and TRBJ2-3, with 9 bases fitting TRBD1. J lost 5 bases, V lost 0 bases, and 6 bases had no gene match. The CDR3 consists of 16 residues. Germline lookup yields CDR1 LGHNA and CDR2 YSLEER. The CDR3 sequence: CASSQDGTGSLDTQYF. CDR3 DNA sequence: TGCGCCAGCAGCCAAGATGGGACAGGGTCTTTAGATACGCAGTATTTT.

This chain joins TRBV2 and TRBJ2-7; 7 bases agree with TRBD1. Per germline, CDR1 SNHLY and CDR2 FYNNEI. V dropped 7 bases and J dropped 2; count of bases not matched to a gene: 14. The CDR3 sequence is 16 residues long. CDR3 nucleotides: TGTGCCAGCACTGAGACACAGGGGATGAGGACCTACGAGCAGTACTTC. Its protein is CASTETQGMRTYEQYF.